This T cell receptor (beta chain) was sequenced during a study of blood T cell repertoires in COVID-19. The CDR3 consists of 14 residues. Per germline, CDR1 SNHLY and CDR2 FYNNEI. V was cut by 2 bases and J by 3 bases, with 11 bases left in between. The protocol was immunoSEQ multiplex PCR, while the TCRdb copy is restricted to in-frame clones and leaves out a portion. The data hold tens of thousands of clones, with 82% observed a single time. The sequence was obtained from a man aged 40-50 years with acute or convalescent COVID-19. Material for sequencing was peripheral blood. The J gene is TRBJ2-7, the V gene TRBV2; weak D call: TRBD2 (7 bases). CDR3 amino acids: CASSENREGYEQYF. Here the CDR3 DNA reads TGTGCCAGCAGTGAAAACAGGGAGGGCTACGAGCAGTACTTC.